This T cell receptor beta chain originates from a study of neurological immune-mediated disorders. Findings and limits, study-wide: Private repertoires in all groups were suggested by the absence of shared CDR3 amino acid sequences among expanded clones across subjects. The highest TCR clonal expansion occurred in HTLV-1-associated myelopathy; multiple sclerosis fell below healthy controls. Phylogenetic grouping placed 18 of 34 multiple sclerosis patients' repertoires in one related-CDR3 cluster, a possible signature.

Of note for this clonotype: Its antigen is currently unknown.

The CDR3 extends over 15 amino acids. V shed 6 bases, J shed 6 bases, and the junction held 11 bases outside the gene matches. Per the germline V gene, CDR1 is DFQATT and CDR2 is SNEGSKA (reference sequence). TCRdb re-analysed the 5' RACE reads in MiXCR, keeping a single row per CDR3 protein. Among approximately 70,000 distinct CDR3 sequences listed, roughly 3.9% were seen once. For the unsorted libraries, 2 million PBMCs stored at -80 C served as input. Sequences were obtained from PBMCs. The chain joins TRBV20-1 to TRBJ2-3; 11 nucleotides match TRBD2. The sequence was obtained from a man aged 30 to 45 with multiple sclerosis. CDR3 sequence reads: CSALRRLAGRDTQYF. Written as DNA, the CDR3 is TGCAGTGCCCTACGGCGACTAGCGGGGAGGGATACGCAGTATTTT.